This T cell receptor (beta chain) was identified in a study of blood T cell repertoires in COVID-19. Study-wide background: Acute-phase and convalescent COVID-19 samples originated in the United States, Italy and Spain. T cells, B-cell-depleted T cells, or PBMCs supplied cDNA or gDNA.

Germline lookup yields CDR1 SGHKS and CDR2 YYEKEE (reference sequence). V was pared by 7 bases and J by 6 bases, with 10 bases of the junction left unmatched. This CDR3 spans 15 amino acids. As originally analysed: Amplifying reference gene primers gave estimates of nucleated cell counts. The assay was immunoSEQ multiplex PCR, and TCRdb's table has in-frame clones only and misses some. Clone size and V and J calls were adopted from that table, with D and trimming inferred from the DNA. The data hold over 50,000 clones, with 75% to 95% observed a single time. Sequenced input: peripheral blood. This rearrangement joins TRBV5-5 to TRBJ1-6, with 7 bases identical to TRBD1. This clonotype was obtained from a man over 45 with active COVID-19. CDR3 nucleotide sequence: TGTGCCAGCGCTTGGGGGACAGTTAGTAATTCACCCCTCCACTTT. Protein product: CASAWGTVSNSPLHF.